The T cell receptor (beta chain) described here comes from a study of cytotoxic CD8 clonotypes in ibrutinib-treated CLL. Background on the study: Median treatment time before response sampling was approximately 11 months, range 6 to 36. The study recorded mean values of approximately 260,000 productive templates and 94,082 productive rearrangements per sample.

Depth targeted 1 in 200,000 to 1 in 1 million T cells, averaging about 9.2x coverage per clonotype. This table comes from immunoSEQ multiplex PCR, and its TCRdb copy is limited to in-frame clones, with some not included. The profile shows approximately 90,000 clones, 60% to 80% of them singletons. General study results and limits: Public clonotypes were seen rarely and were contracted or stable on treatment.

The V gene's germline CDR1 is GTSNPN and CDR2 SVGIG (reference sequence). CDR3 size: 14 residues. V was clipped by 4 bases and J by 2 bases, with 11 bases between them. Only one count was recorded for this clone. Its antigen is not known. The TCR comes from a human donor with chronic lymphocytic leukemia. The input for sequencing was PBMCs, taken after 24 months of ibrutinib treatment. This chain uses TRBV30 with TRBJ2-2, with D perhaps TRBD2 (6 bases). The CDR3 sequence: CAWTGGANTGELFF. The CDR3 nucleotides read TGTGCCTGGACCGGCGGGGCCAACACCGGGGAGCTGTTTTTT.